This T cell receptor beta chain derives from a study of cytomegalovirus exposure and HLA in healthy donors (dated by TCRdb to about 2017). With respect to the entire study: In an earlier analysis of several hundred of the donors, 250 to 300 Gb of sequence data and 90 million to 130 million unique TCR beta sequences from about 190 million T cells were reported. An early release that covered about 600 HLA-typed donors contained approximately 300 gigabases of sequencing data and about 84 million unique TCR sequences. Of the 300 to 450 genotyped donors, over 80% were placed in the genetic ancestry cluster associated with self-reported Caucasian donors. The aim of the study was to test whether cataloging public T cell receptors could identify signatures of past pathogen exposure. Using immunosequencing, the study profiled T cell repertoires from 640 or so subjects and related those repertoires to cytomegalovirus serostatus. In addition to the first cohort of 650 to 800 subjects, a separate validation cohort of approximately 110 different subjects was used. To predict cytomegalovirus infection status, the study combined high-throughput TCR immunosequencing, statistical association of individual TCRs with disease status, and machine learning. A later analysis re-analyzed previously published TCR beta repertoires from approximately 700 donors and added high-resolution HLA genotyping to study TCR occurrence patterns. In the later analysis, no new phenotypic data were used to find candidate immune exposures; instead, reliance was placed on TCR beta sequences and their occurrence across donors. In an earlier analysis of 500 to 650 of the donors, high-throughput TCR beta sequencing was used to judge whether each TCR beta V gene segment behaved as functional or pseudogenic. Donor age, sex, ethnicity and CMV serostatus were compiled alongside the repertoire data. In a later genetic analysis, genome-wide SNP genotypes for about 65% of the roughly 670 donors were used, and that subset was treated as a discovery cohort. Every discovery cohort repertoire had been produced on one sequencing platform. Both class I and class II loci were covered by HLA typing, at four-digit resolution. The number of typed donors differed by locus: roughly 629-640 for A, B, C, DRB1 and DQB1; approximately 520 for DQA1; 606 for DPA1; and approximately 450 for DPB1. Four or five DR-DQ haplotypes were handled as single units for association and clustering because linkage in the cohort was strong. Among a few hundred genotyped donors of the cohort, an average of 235,054 unique TCR beta nucleotide sequences were sequenced per donor, 15% to 20% of them non-productive.

A remark on this clone: The target of this receptor is not known. No clone much larger than this one lies a single base away; base qualities are absent.

Library construction relied on the immunoSEQ multiplex PCR assay. For the multiplex PCR, a mixture combining 60 forward primers for TCR Vbeta segments and 13 reverse primers for TCR Jbeta segments was used. The CDR3 region of rearranged TCR beta genes was amplified from genomic DNA by a multiplex PCR assay. The amplified TCR beta libraries were sequenced on the Illumina HiSeq System as 87-base-pair reads. The study's processing was this. A later analysis counted about 80 million unique TCR beta chains across the 600 to 850 repertoires, and around 9.9 million of these chains were shared by at least two donors. A nearest-neighbor algorithm error-corrected the raw reads and collapsed the reads into unique sequences, merging closely related sequences to remove PCR and sequencing errors. CDR3 sequences were aligned to IMGT reference sequences to assign V, D and J gene segments. Each retained sequence needed at least a six-nucleotide match to both a V gene segment and a J gene segment. Rearrangements were called productive when the CDR3 lacked stop codons and stayed in frame with V and J; all others were non-productive. CDR3 was defined according to IMGT convention as the region running from the second conserved V-encoded cysteine to the conserved J-encoded phenylalanine. Sequences without an unambiguous match to a single V gene segment were excluded from the earlier analysis of about 630 of the donors. In an earlier analysis of 587 of the donors, V segments were called functional above 56.7% productive rearrangements and were called segregating when the between-donor standard deviation exceeded 5%. A statistical classification framework was developed to diagnose cytomegalovirus status using the catalog of TCR beta chain sequences. V and J gene assignment, in a later analysis, came from comparing TCR nucleotide sequences with IMGT/GENE-DB human TR gene sequences. In a later analysis, CDR3 sequences and most-parsimonious VDJ recombination scenarios were assigned using the TCRdist pipeline. In a later analysis, every TCR beta chain was defined by the combination of its CDR3 amino acid sequence and its V-gene family, and reads without a unique V-gene family were dropped. To address suspected cross-contamination and a sequencing artifact, a later analysis removed 450 to 700 highly shared, low-generation-probability nucleotide sequences. In a later analysis, a clonal expansion index was calculated for each public chain from normalized within-repertoire ranks of inferred template counts. Generation probabilities in a later analysis came from a VDJ recombination model fitted to out-of-frame rearrangements, and those results were checked against IGoR. In a later analysis, TCR-TCR, TCR-HLA and TCR-CMV co-occurrence was scored with hypergeometric tests, and a repertoire-size bias correction was applied to TCR pairs. A later analysis estimated false discovery rates by permuting HLA or CMV assignments 20 times. In a later analysis, co-occurring TCRs were grouped using DBSCAN, and TCRdist sequence similarity was added for clustering within HLA-allele-positive subsets. Repertoires with fewer than 30,000 or more than 120,000 public chains were left out of co-occurrence clustering, as were roughly five repertoires with anomalous nucleotide sharing. In its TCRdb copy, this immuneACCESS table keeps in-frame sequences only and misses some clones. Where compared with another copy, unresolved V genes explain less than half of these, and the others have no known cause. The DNA gave D and trimming, while V, J and clone size come from that table. In this sample the table shows roughly 190,000 clones, about 90% of which occur a single time. The ten largest clonotypes hold over 1% of the sample.

In total, more than 500 healthy bone marrow donors made up the cohort. All cohort members were sampled while nominally healthy, although unrecorded immune exposures were likely present. The donor tested CMV seronegative and was one of the 352 seronegative cohort members. A peripheral blood sample was provided by each donor, and peripheral blood mononuclear cells were used for TCR beta sequencing. The Qiagen DNeasy Blood Extraction Kit was used to extract genomic DNA from the blood cell samples. Summary of the overall study and its limitations: Sequencing depth was assumed to be roughly uniform across donors in the presence/absence analyses, though that assumption may not hold. The classifier was reported to diagnose cytomegalovirus status with high specificity and sensitivity in both the original cohort and the validation cohort. CMV serostatus was the only immune exposure information available for the cohort. According to a later genetic analysis, donors in an Asian-associated ancestry cluster had fewer N-insertions in productive TCRs than the approximately 710-donor mean. Because HLA typing was missing for some donors at each locus, association tests included only the typed subset. A later analysis found that most CMV-associated TCR beta chains appeared HLA-restricted, with HLA associations seemingly driven largely by CMV exposure. Linkage disequilibrium might explain the correlated functional status among segregating V segments, but an unknown experimental factor could not be ruled out. A total of about 180 TCR beta chains were listed by the study as associated with cytomegalovirus. A few of the identified cytomegalovirus-associated TCR beta chains were confirmed in vitro to be specific for cytomegalovirus antigens. At a false discovery rate of 0.05, a later analysis linked 15,000 to 20,000 TCR beta sequences to specific HLA alleles. A further reported finding was that TCR beta sequences accurately predicted the HLA-A and HLA-B alleles for most subjects in the first cohort. Assigning TCR associations to individual alleles was difficult when HLA alleles, especially DR and DQ, strongly co-occurred. In a later genetic analysis, a missense DCLRE1C variant was associated with V-gene and J-gene trimming of TCR beta chains, and the association was replicated in an independent cohort. According to a later analysis, parvovirus B19, influenza, CMV and Epstein-Barr virus appeared linked to several top co-occurrence clusters. Most TCR sequences were seen in very few donors, while some public TCRs were found in many individuals. In a later analysis, the rate of TCR association differed among HLA loci, with DRB1 alleles having the most associated TCRs and HLA-C alleles having the fewest. Some IMGT-functional V segments, including TRBV6-2 and TRBV6-3, could not be told apart with the 87-base-pair reads, so those segments were excluded. The authors suggested that the approach could potentially be extended to other disease states and immunological phenotypes. In an earlier analysis of fewer than 750 of the donors, most TCR beta V segments were observed in productive rearrangements about 90% or about 30% of the time, broadly matching IMGT annotations. A cluster of highly shared sequence variants was judged likely to be a technical artifact of the sequencing pipeline. A later analysis found that HLA-associated TCR beta chains were more clonally expanded and had lower generation probabilities than equally common non-associated chains. Because counts were too low, more than 15 rarely observed V segments, including chromosome 9 orphons, were left out of the earlier analysis of 587 of the donors. In this cohort, only TCR beta chains were sequenced, and detectable features were limited by the absence of alpha or paired-chain data.

Unmatched junction bases come to 12, with V trimmed by 4 bases and J by 5 bases. CDR1 and CDR2 (SQVTM, ANQGSEA) derive from the germline V gene. Reading from cysteine to phenylalanine, the CDR3 counts 16 amino acids. Only the CDR3 DNA stays, 48 bases, in frame from base 1. The chain uses TRBV29-1 and TRBJ2-3; TRBD1 aligns with 10 central bases. Sequencing used PBMCs. This sequence was found in a young man in good health and CMV-seronegative. The CDR3: CSVAESGTGVGDTQYF. At the DNA level, the sequence is TGCAGCGTTGCCGAGAGTGGGACAGGGGTGGGAGATACGCAGTATTTT.